This T cell receptor (beta chain) was recorded in a study of T-cell reconstitution after alpha-beta-depleted transplantation in children listed by TCRdb under 2016. As for the study more broadly: Using TCR repertoire profiling, the study followed T-cell immune reconstitution in a quantitative way in children after TCRalphabeta/CD19-depleted allogeneic hematopoietic cell transplantation.

The treatment or condition label of this sample denotes: allogeneic hematopoietic cell transplantation with graft depleted of TCRalphabeta T cells and CD19 B cells. The children who served as transplant recipients had been given grafts of TCRalphabeta/CD19-depleted allogeneic hematopoietic cells. Receptors were amplified or captured by PCR. For sequencing, an Illumina HiSeq 2500 was employed. TCR libraries were prepared with molecular barcoding, using unique molecular identifiers to normalize TCRbeta repertoire quantification. The public reads were quality trimmed at Q25 with fastp and then assembled into clones with MiXCR by TCRdb, keeping productive beta chains. Rows merge per CDR3 protein into single entries with the most common DNA and genes. This sample holds around 960,000 distinct CDR3 sequences; about 30% were observed only once. Of the sample, roughly 27% is held by the ten largest clones.

This clonotype was seen a few times. Its antigen has not been determined. Base-call qualities are not available, and no considerably larger clone is one nucleotide away. Summary of the overall study and its limitations: Over the following months the frequencies of hyperexpanded clones went down, and after one year T-cell counts and TCRbeta diversity were mostly credited to newly produced T cells. The high TCRbeta diversity at day 60 in some patients was ascribed to recipient T cells and intrathymic progenitors that had survived conditioning. Apparently early alphabetaT-cell count recovery about two months after transplant reportedly relied on only several hundred rapidly expanded clones derived from non-depleted graft cells.

This specimen consisted of PBMCs, mostly from graft donor cells, obtained 360 days after TCRalphabeta/CD19-depleted stem cell transplant. This receptor was taken from a boy under three years old who had a stem cell transplant for SCID, so the T cells may come from the graft donor.

The encoded CDR3 is CASSPAGGKNIQYF. DNA sequence: TGTGCCAGCAGCCCAGCAGGGGGGAAAAACATTCAGTACTTC. This sequence uses TRBV9 and TRBJ2-4; perhaps TRBD1 is the D gene, with 7 bases matching. V sheds 4 bases and J sheds 4 bases, leaving 12 bases between their ends. From a lookup of the germline V gene, CDR1 and CDR2 are SGDLS and YYNGEE. The CDR3 measures 14 amino acids from cysteine to phenylalanine. Only the CDR3 region is kept as DNA, spanning 42 bases read in frame from base 1.